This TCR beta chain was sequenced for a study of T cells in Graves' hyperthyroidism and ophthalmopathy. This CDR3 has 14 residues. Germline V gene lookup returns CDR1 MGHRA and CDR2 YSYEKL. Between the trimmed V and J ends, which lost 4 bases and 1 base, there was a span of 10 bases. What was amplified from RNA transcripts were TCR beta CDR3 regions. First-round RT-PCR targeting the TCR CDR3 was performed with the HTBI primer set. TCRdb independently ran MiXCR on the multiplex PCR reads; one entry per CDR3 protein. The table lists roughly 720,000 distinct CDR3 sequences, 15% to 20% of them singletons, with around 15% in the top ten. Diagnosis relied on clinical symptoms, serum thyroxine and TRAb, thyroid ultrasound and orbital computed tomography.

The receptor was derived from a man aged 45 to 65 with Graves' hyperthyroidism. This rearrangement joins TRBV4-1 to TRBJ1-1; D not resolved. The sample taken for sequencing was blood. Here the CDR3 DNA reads TGCGCCAGCAGCCCCCATTCCGGGAACACTGAAGCTTTCTTT. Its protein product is CASSPHSGNTEAFF.